These 10 T cell receptor beta chains originate from one sample sequenced in a study of T cells in women clearing cervical HPV infection. The table came from immunoSEQ multiplex PCR; TCRdb's copy has only in-frame clones and leaves some out. Seen in this sample are 23,000 or so clones; the ten most common clones hold around 22%. The material sequenced was blood buffy coat. Source of these receptors: a woman aged 18 to 69 with a cervical HPV16 infection that either progressed to CIN3+ or cleared (not recorded which).

Remarks on this clone: The CDR3 end is not reached by the read, which stops 3 residues before it; the germline J gene fills it in. This chain connects TRBV7-2 to TRBJ1-6, with 9 bases aligning to TRBD1. The CDR3 is 15 residues long. Germline CDR1 SGHTA, CDR2 FQGNSA. The junction had 4 bases not matched to a gene; V was cut back by 3 bases and J by 7 bases. The covered CDR3 bases are TGTGCCAGCAGCTTCACGGGGACAGGGAATTCACCC. It codes for CASSFTGTGNSP. Given in full, the CDR3 is CASSFTGTGNSPLHF.

About this clone: The read terminates 3 residues before the CDR3 end, so the remaining end is supplied by the germline J gene. The V gene is TRBV7-8, the J gene TRBJ2-5, with D possibly TRBD2 on 5 matching bases. Germline CDR1 reads SGHVS; CDR2 reads FQNEAQ. V lost 5 bases to trimming and J lost 5 bases, with 15 bases between them. The CDR3 runs to 14 residues. CDR3 DNA (partial): TGTGCCAGCAGCCCGTCCGGGGTCAGCGAGACC. It specifies CASSPSGVSET. The entire CDR3 protein is CASSPSGVSETQYF. Full variable domain (missing parts from reference TRBV7-8 and TRBJ2-5): GAGVSQSPRYKVAKRGQDVALRCDPISGHVSLFWYQQALGQGPEFLTYFQNEAQLDKSGLPSDRFFAERPEGSVSTLKIQRTQQEDSAVYLCASSPSGVSETQYFGPGTRLLVL.

Remarks on this clone: The CDR3 end lies 3 residues beyond the end of the read and is filled in from the germline J gene. This chain links TRBV7-9 with TRBJ1-3, with TRBD1 matching 8 bases. Unmatched junction bases numbered 2, after V lost 3 bases and J lost 1 base. The CDR3 runs 15 residues. Germline loops: CDR1 SEHNR, CDR2 FQNEAQ (reference sequence). CDR3 sequence: CASSFQGASGNTIYF. CDR3 bases read: TGTGCCAGCAGCTTCCAGGGGGCTTCTGGAAACACC.

With regard to this clone: The read ends 3 residues before the CDR3 terminus; that terminus is restored from the germline J gene. This chain connects TRBV5-6 to TRBJ1-6, with D possibly matching TRBD1 (5 bases). CDR3 length equals 15 residues. V lost 1 base, J lost 10 bases, and 15 bases lay in between. Per the germline V gene, CDR1 is SGHDT and CDR2 is YYEEEE. CDR3 DNA, as far as it was read: TGTGCCAGCAGCTTGTCTTACCAGGGATGGTCACCC. It encodes CASSLSYQGWSP. Given in full, the CDR3 is CASSLSYQGWSPLHF.

A word on this clone: Coverage ceases 3 residues before the CDR3 finishes, and the germline J gene fills in the end. This chain joins TRBV2 and TRBJ2-3; 8 nucleotides align to TRBD2. Germline CDR1 is SNHLY and CDR2 is FYNNEI. V dropped 4 bases and J dropped 4; count of bases not matched to a gene: 7. The CDR3 contains 15 residues. The sequenced part of the CDR3 DNA is TGTGCCAGCAGTGTATCGGGAGGGGTGGCAGATACG. It yields the protein CASSVSGGVADT. The CDR3 reads in full as CASSVSGGVADTQYF. Full variable domain (missing parts from reference TRBV2 and TRBJ2-3): EPEVTQTPSHQVTQMGQEVILRCVPISNHLYFYWYRQILGQKVEFLVSFYNNEISEKSEIFDDQFSVERPDGSNFTLKIRSTKLEDSAMYFCASSVSGGVADTQYFGPGTRLTVL.

For this clone: The read ends 3 residues early relative to the CDR3; the germline J gene fills the gap. The chain recombines TRBV11-3 with TRBJ2-7; 7 nucleotides align to TRBD2. Unmatched junction bases numbered 10, after V lost 5 bases and J lost 3 bases. This CDR3 spans 15 amino acids. Germline CDR1 SGHNT, CDR2 YENEEA. Here the CDR3 reads CASSSSGTTDYEQYF. Incomplete CDR3 DNA: TGTGCCAGCAGCAGCTCCGGGACTACCGACTACGAG.

For this clone: The CDR3 goes on 3 residues after the read ends, and that part is filled in from the germline J gene. The chain uses TRBV7-9 and TRBJ2-2; the D is unclear. V gave up 5 bases and J gave up 7 bases, with 14 bases separating them. The CDR3 contains 14 residues. CDR1 and CDR2 from the germline V gene are SEHNR and FQNEAQ (reference sequence). The CDR3 DNA, read in part, is TGTGCCAGCAGCCGACCAGCTAGAAACGGGGAG. It is translated as CASSRPARNGE. The whole CDR3 reads CASSRPARNGELFF.

About this clone: The observed sequence ends 3 residues before the CDR3 terminus, with the missing tail filled in from the germline J gene. V usage is TRBV10-3 and J usage is TRBJ1-1, with 7 bases fitting TRBD1. The CDR3 has 14 amino acids. The V segment lost 7 bases and the J segment 4 bases; nucleotides outside the gene matches: 9. Germline V lookup: CDR1 ENHRY, CDR2 SYGVKD. CDR3 bases read: TGTGCCATCAAAATACAGGGGCTGGCCACTGAA. Its protein product is CAIKIQGLATE. The complete CDR3 protein is CAIKIQGLATEAFF.

The CDR3 sequence is CASSRQGREGQYF. The CDR3 bases that were read are TGTGCCAGCAGCCGACAGGGAAGGGAGGGT. The chain has TRBV7-9 and TRBJ2-4; D possibly uses TRBD1 or TRBD2 (7 bases each). Coverage ceases 3 residues before the CDR3 finishes, and the germline J gene fills in the end. The CDR3 totals 13 residues. Germline-derived CDR1 and CDR2 are SEHNR and FQNEAQ (reference sequence).

Here the CDR3 reads CASSPETGLTEAFF. Partial CDR3 DNA: TGTGCCAGCTCACCGGAGACAGGGTTGACTGAA. The chain recombines TRBV18 with TRBJ1-1; 7 bases agree with TRBD1. The read comes to an end 3 residues before the CDR3 does, leaving the germline J gene to fill in the end. Germline-derived CDR1 and CDR2 are KGHSH and LQKENI. This CDR3 is 14 amino acids long. Trimming took 3 bases from V and 5 from J; bases not matched to a gene: 6.